This is a list of T cell receptor beta chains from one sample in a study of shared clonotypes between healthy human individuals. Assay: immunoSEQ multiplex PCR; the TCRdb copy retains only in-frame clones and omits some. The sample carries 780,000 or so clones, roughly two thirds recorded once. Input material: memory CD4+ T cells sorted from blood. The receptor source for this set is a woman in her 30s in good health. The CDR3 runs from the conserved cysteine through the conserved F or W. Each record gives: V gene, CDR3 length, J gene, D gene, clone size, CDR3 DNA, CDR3 protein. A D gene is named only where the DNA matches it firmly. Clone size appears in some rows only: once, few, many, or a class for an expanded clone.

>TRBV5-1|16|TRBJ1-4|TRBD1|NA
TGCGCCAGCAGCTTCGGACAGGGACCAACTAATGAAAAACTGTTTTTT
CASSFGQGPTNEKLFF
>TRBV5-6|12|TRBJ1-3|NA|NA
TGTGCCAGCAGCTTGTCGGGAAACACCATATATTTT
CASSLSGNTIYF
>TRBV4-2|18|TRBJ2-5|TRBD2|NA
TGTGCCAGCAGCCAAGATTTAGTAGCGGGAGGGAGGTTCGAGACCCAGTACTTC
CASSQDLVAGGRFETQYF
>TRBV6-4|15|TRBJ1-5|TRBD1|NA
TGTGCCAGCAGTGAAGCCCGACAGGGGGGTCAGCCCCAGCATTTT
CASSEARQGGQPQHF
>TRBV10-1|13|TRBJ1-3|NA|NA
TGCGCCACCAAACAGGGATCTGGAAACACCATATATTTT
CATKQGSGNTIYF
>TRBV5-1|16|TRBJ1-1|TRBD1|NA
TGCGCCAGCAGATCGCCTTACAGGGGAATGAACACTGAAGCTTTCTTT
CASRSPYRGMNTEAFF
>TRBV5-1|14|TRBJ2-2|TRBD1|NA
TGCGCCAGCGGGGAAGGGACAGCTACCGGGGAGCTGTTTTTT
CASGEGTATGELFF
>TRBV28|20|TRBJ2-2|TRBD2|NA
TGTGCCAGCAGTTTATTTTCCCAGGCCCGGACTAGCGGGAGGGCCGGGGAGCTGTTTTTT
CASSLFSQARTSGRAGELFF
>TRBV14|15|TRBJ2-5|TRBD2|NA
TGTGCCAGCAGCCAGAAAAGCGGGAGACGTGAGACCCAGTACTTC
CASSQKSGRRETQYF
>TRBV19|15|TRBJ2-1|TRBD2|NA
TGTGCCAGTAATACTTACGGGAGGTATAACAATGAGCAGTTCTTC
CASNTYGRYNNEQFF
>TRBV25-1|17|TRBJ2-3|TRBD2|many
TGTGCCAGCAGTGCGGGGCAGGGCGGGAGTGTAACAGATACGCAGTATTTT
CASSAGQGGSVTDTQYF
>TRBV1|19|TRBJ1-6|NA|NA
TGCACCAGCAGCCAAGATCGGTCCACCCGGGCATGTCGGAATTCACCCCTCCACTTT
CTSSQDRSTRACRNSPLHF
>TRBV18|15|TRBJ2-3|TRBD2|NA
TGTGCCAGCTCACCACCTAGCGGGAGGGCAGATACGCAGTATTTT
CASSPPSGRADTQYF
>TRBV18|16|TRBJ2-2|NA|few
TGTGCCAGCTCACCATCCACAGGCGGGGATAACGGGGAGCTGTTTTTT
CASSPSTGGDNGELFF
>TRBV27|15|TRBJ2-7|NA|NA
TGTGCCAGCAGTTCTGACCGTTTTTCGGCGGTTGAGCAGTACTTC
CASSSDRFSAVEQYF
>TRBV7-3|15|TRBJ2-1|TRBD2|NA
TGTGCCAGCAGCTTCACTAGCGGGGGGTCCCGGGAGCAGTTCTTC
CASSFTSGGSREQFF
>TRBV28|14|TRBJ1-6|NA|NA
TGTGCCAGCGGATTCGGTGGGGCGCTACGGACCCTCCACTTT
CASGFGGALRTLHF
>TRBV15|16|TRBJ2-1|TRBD2|NA
TGTGCCACCAGCAGGCGGACTAGCGGGAGGAACAATGAGCAGTTCTTC
CATSRRTSGRNNEQFF
>TRBV6-1|15|TRBJ1-1|TRBD1|NA
TGTGCCAGCAGTGAAGCGGGACAGGGGCCCCGCGGAGCTTTCTTT
CASSEAGQGPRGAFF
>TRBV28|12|TRBJ1-2|NA|NA
TGTGCCAGCAGCTGGGGGGCCTATGGCTACACCTTC
CASSWGAYGYTF
>TRBV27|14|TRBJ1-2|NA|NA
TGTGCCAGCAGTCCAAAGGGAAAGGACTATGGCTACACCTTC
CASSPKGKDYGYTF
>TRBV2|17|TRBJ1-5|NA|NA
TGTGCCAGCAGTGAAGGATTGACAGGTGGTAGCAATCAGCCCCAGCATTTT
CASSEGLTGGSNQPQHF
>TRBV10-3|15|TRBJ2-7|TRBD2|NA
TGTGCCATCAGTGAGTCAAAACTAGCGGGAGGCGAGCAGTACTTC
CAISESKLAGGEQYF
>TRBV28|12|TRBJ1-2|TRBD1|NA
TGTGCCAGCACGCAACAGGGGCAAGGCTACACCTTC
CASTQQGQGYTF